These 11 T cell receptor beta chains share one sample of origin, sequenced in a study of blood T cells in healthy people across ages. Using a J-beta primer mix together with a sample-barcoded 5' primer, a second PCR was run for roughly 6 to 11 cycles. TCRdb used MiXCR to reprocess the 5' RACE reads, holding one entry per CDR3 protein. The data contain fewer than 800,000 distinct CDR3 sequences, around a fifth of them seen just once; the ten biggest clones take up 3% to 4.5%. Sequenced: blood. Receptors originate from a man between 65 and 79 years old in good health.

CDR3 residues: CASSKGRSGGSTDTQYF. The CDR3, as DNA: TGTGCCAGCAGTAAGGGGAGGAGCGGGGGAAGCACAGATACGCAGTATTTT. V gene TRBV9 combines with J gene TRBJ2-3; TRBD2 aligns across 8 bases. In germline, CDR1 is SGDLS, CDR2 YYNGEE. The CDR3 length is 17 residues. Trimming took 5 bases from V and 0 from J; bases not matched to a gene: 11.

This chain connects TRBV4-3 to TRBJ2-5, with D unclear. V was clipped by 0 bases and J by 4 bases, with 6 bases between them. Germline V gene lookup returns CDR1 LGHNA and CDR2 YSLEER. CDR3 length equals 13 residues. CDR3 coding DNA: TGCGCCAGCAGCCAAGATTCTCCAGAGACCCAGTACTTC. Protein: CASSQDSPETQYF.

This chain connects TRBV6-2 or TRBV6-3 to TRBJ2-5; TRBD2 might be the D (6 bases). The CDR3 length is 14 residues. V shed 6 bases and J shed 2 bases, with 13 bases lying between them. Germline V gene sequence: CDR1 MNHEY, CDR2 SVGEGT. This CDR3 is CASSARLGQETQYF. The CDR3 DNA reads TGTGCCAGCAGCGCGCGACTAGGTCAAGAGACCCAGTACTTC.

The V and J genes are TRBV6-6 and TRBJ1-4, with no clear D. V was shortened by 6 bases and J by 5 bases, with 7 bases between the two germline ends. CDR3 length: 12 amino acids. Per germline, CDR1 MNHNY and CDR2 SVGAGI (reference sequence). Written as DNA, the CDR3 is TGTGCCAGCAGACCCACAAATGAAAAACTGTTTTTT. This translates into CASRPTNEKLFF.

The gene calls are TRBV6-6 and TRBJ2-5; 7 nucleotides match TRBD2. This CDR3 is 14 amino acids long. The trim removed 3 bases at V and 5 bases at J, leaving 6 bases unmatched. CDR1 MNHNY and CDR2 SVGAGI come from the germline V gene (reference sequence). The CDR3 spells CASSYLAGVETQYF. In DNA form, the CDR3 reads TGTGCCAGCAGTTATCTCGCGGGAGTGGAGACCCAGTACTTC.

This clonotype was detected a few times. This CDR3 is CSAPHLGSEKLFF. In DNA form, the CDR3 reads TGCAGTGCCCCACACTTAGGGAGTGAAAAACTGTTTTTT. This chain connects TRBV20-1 to TRBJ1-4, with D unresolved. In germline, CDR1 is DFQATT, CDR2 SNEGSKA (reference sequence). The CDR3 covers 13 residues. V was cut by 6 bases and J by 7 bases, with 15 bases left in between.

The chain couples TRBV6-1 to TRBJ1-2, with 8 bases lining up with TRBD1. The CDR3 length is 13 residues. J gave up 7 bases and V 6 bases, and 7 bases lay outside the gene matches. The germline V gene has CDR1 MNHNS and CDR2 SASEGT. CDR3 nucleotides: TGTGCCAGCAGAGACGGACAGGGCACTGGCTACACCTTC. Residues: CASRDGQGTGYTF.

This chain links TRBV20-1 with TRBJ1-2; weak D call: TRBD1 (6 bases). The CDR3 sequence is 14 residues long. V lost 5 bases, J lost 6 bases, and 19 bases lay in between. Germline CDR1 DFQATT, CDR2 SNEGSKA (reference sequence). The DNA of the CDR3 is TGCAGTGCTTCCCCGGAGGGGAGGGGGAATGGCTACACCTTC. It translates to CSASPEGRGNGYTF.

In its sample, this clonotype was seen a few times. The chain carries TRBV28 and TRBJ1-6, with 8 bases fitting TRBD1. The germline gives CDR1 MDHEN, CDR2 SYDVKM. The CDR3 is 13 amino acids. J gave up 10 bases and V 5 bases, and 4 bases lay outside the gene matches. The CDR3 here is CASSGDRQSPLHF. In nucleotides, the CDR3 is TGTGCCAGCAGTGGGGACAGGCAATCACCCCTCCACTTT.

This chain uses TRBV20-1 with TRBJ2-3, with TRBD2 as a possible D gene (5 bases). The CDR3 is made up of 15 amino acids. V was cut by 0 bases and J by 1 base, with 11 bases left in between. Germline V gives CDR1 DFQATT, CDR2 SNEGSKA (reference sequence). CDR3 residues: CSARDKERGTDTQYF. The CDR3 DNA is TGCAGTGCTAGAGATAAGGAGAGGGGCACAGATACGCAGTATTTT.

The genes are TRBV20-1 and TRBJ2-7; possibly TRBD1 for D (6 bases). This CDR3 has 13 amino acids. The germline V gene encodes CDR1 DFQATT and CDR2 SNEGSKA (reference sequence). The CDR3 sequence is CIAPDRSSYEQYF. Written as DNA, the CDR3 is TGCATTGCCCCGGACAGAAGCTCCTACGAGCAGTACTTC.